Shown below are 19 T cell receptor beta chains from a single sample sequenced in a study of blood T cell repertoires in COVID-19. Only in-frame clones appear in the TCRdb table, and some are missing; sequencing was by immunoSEQ multiplex PCR. Of over 250,000 clones listed, 75% to 90% are singletons. The sample was peripheral blood. Source of these receptors: a man aged 45-60 years with acute or convalescent COVID-19.

The chain has TRBV7-3 and TRBJ2-3; D is uncertain. V was cut by 5 bases and J by 1 base, with 10 bases left in between. This CDR3 comprises 14 residues. Germline-derived CDR1 and CDR2 are SGHTA and FQGTGA. CDR3 amino acids: CASSAVGGTDTQYF. CDR3 sequence (DNA): TGTGCCAGCAGCGCGGTGGGTGGCACAGATACGCAGTATTTT.

The V and J genes are TRBV7-2 and TRBJ2-3; TRBD2 aligns across 10 bases. Germline values: CDR1 SGHTA, CDR2 FQGNSA. The CDR3 totals 14 residues. Trimming removed 6 bases from V and 4 bases from J; junction bases left unmatched: 4. The CDR3 loop is CASRPGLASDTQYF. The CDR3 bases are TGTGCCAGCAGGCCGGGACTAGCGTCAGATACGCAGTATTTT. Full variable domain (outside the CDR3, taken from reference TRBV7-2 and TRBJ2-3): GAGVSQSPSNKVTEKGKDVELRCDPISGHTALYWYRQSLGQGLEFLIYFQGNSAPDKSGLPSDRFSAERTGGSVSTLTIQRTQQEDSAVYLCASRPGLASDTQYFGPGTRLTVL.

The rearrangement joins TRBV9 to TRBJ2-5; the match to TRBD1 covers 7 bases. Germline assignment: CDR1 SGDLS and CDR2 YYNGEE. The CDR3 length is 14 residues. V shed 4 bases and J 5 bases; nucleotides not matched to a gene: 8. CDR3 DNA sequence: TGTGCCAGCAGCCCTTCGACAGGGCGGGAGACCCAGTACTTC. Residues: CASSPSTGRETQYF.

Details on this clone: The same CDR3 can be traced to other DNA sequences in this sample. V usage is TRBV12-3 or TRBV12-4 and J usage is TRBJ2-7; 8 nucleotides agree with TRBD1. With 5 bases clipped from V and 3 bases from J, the junction kept 3 bases outside the gene matches. The CDR3 loop spans 13 amino acids. CDR3 nucleotide sequence: TGTGCCAGCAGTCGGGACAGGAACTACGAGCAGTACTTC. Its protein is CASSRDRNYEQYF.

This chain joins TRBV28 and TRBJ1-3; unclear D gene. Trimming removed 3 bases from V and 0 bases from J, with 3 bases in between. CDR1 is MDHEN and CDR2 is SYDVKM in the germline V gene. This CDR3 comprises 13 residues. This chain's CDR3 is CASSFSSGNTIYF. CDR3 bases: TGTGCCAGCAGTTTTAGCTCTGGAAACACCATATATTTT. Together with reference TRBV28 and TRBJ1-3, the CDR3 gives the full variable domain: DVKVTQSSRYLVKRTGEKVFLECVQDMDHENMFWYRQDPGLGLRLIYFSYDVKMKEKGDIPEGYSVSREKKERFSLILESASTNQTSMYLCASSFSSGNTIYFGEGSWLTVV.

The chain combines TRBV19 with TRBJ2-1; 8 nucleotides line up with TRBD1. Germline V gives CDR1 LNHDA, CDR2 SQIVND (reference sequence). The CDR3 length is 15 residues. V was clipped by 5 bases and J by 5 bases; unmatched bases: 8. CDR3 in DNA: TGTGCCAGTAGTTCCCGACAGGGGCTAAACAATGAGCAGTTCTTC. It yields the protein CASSSRQGLNNEQFF.

The rearrangement joins TRBV9 to TRBJ1-1; possible D gene TRBD1, 6 bases. This CDR3 spans 13 amino acids. CDR1 is SGDLS, CDR2 YYNGEE, per germline. V was clipped by 2 bases and J by 5 bases, with 10 bases between them. The chain's CDR3 is CASSVQQGTEAFF. The CDR3 DNA reads as TGTGCCAGCAGCGTTCAACAGGGAACTGAAGCTTTCTTT.

This chain links TRBV6-5 with TRBJ1-1; weak D call: TRBD1 (5 bases). Per germline, CDR1 MNHEY and CDR2 SVGAGI. The CDR3 is 14 amino acids. V lost 5 bases and J 2 bases, leaving 12 bases between the germline ends. CDR3 sequence reads: CASSRDFTNTEAFF. CDR3 DNA sequence: TGTGCCAGCAGTAGGGACTTTACTAACACTGAAGCTTTCTTT.

In its sample, this clone was seen once. Germline is not matched at one junction end, which may reflect a read error. The chain couples TRBV2 to TRBJ1-4, with TRBD1 identical over 9 bases. Germline V gene sequence: CDR1 SNHLY, CDR2 FYNNEI. The CDR3 length is 14 residues. The CDR3 DNA reads as TGTGCCAGCAGGGAGGGACAGGGATATGAAAATCTGTTTTTT. It translates to CASREGQGYENLFF. Variable domain in full (rest from reference TRBV2 and TRBJ1-4): EPEVTQTPSHQVTQMGQEVILRCVPISNHLYFYWYRQILGQKVEFLVSFYNNEISEKSEIFDDQFSVERPDGSNFTLKIRSTKLEDSAMYFCASREGQGYENLFFGSGTQLSVL.

The chain is built from TRBV19 and TRBJ1-2; possibly TRBD1 for D (5 bases). With 3 bases removed from V and 4 bases from J, the gap between germline ends came to 9 bases. This CDR3 region has 13 residues. Germline V gives CDR1 LNHDA, CDR2 SQIVND (reference sequence). The CDR3 region is CASSIDRAYGYTF. The CDR3 DNA is TGTGCCAGTAGTATTGACAGAGCCTATGGCTACACCTTC.

The V call is TRBV10-3, the J call TRBJ2-1, with unresolved D. Trimming stripped 4 bases from V and 2 bases from J, with 9 bases between. The CDR3 runs to 14 residues. Germline V gene lookup returns CDR1 ENHRY and CDR2 SYGVKD. The CDR3 is CAISASSTYNEQFF. Here the CDR3 DNA reads TGTGCCATCAGTGCCTCCTCTACCTACAATGAGCAGTTCTTC.

The chain uses TRBV27 and TRBJ1-1; TRBD1 might be the D (5 bases). There are 15 residues in the CDR3. V was cut by 0 bases and J by 10 bases, with 18 bases left in between. CDR1 and CDR2 (germline): MNHEY, SMNVEV (reference sequence). The CDR3 sequence is CASSLSPTQGRIAFF. The CDR3 DNA reads TGTGCCAGCAGTTTATCACCAACCCAGGGTAGAATAGCTTTCTTT.

This clone has only one observation. CDR3 sequence reads: CASSPPGQGIGEKLFF. The CDR3 DNA follows: TGTGCCAGCTCACCACCCGGACAGGGTATAGGAGAAAAACTGTTTTTT. V gene TRBV18 combines with J gene TRBJ1-4; TRBD1 matches 8 bases. Per the germline V gene, CDR1 is KGHSH and CDR2 is LQKENI. V lost 0 bases to trimming and J lost 8 bases; unmatched junction nucleotides: 8. The CDR3 has 16 amino acids. Using reference TRBV18 and TRBJ1-4 for the parts outside the CDR3, the full variable domain is NAGVMQNPRHLVRRRGQEARLRCSPMKGHSHVYWYRQLPEEGLKFMVYLQKENIIDESGMPKERFSAEFPKEGPSILRIQQVVRGDSAAYFCASSPPGQGIGEKLFFGSGTQLSVL.

The V and J genes are TRBV3-1 (or the pseudogene TRBV3-2) and TRBJ2-6; D is undetermined. The length of the CDR3 is 16 residues. Trimming left V 0 bases short and J 4 bases short, with 10 bases between. Germline lookup yields CDR1 LGHDT and CDR2 YNNKEL (reference sequence). This CDR3 is CASSQDWASGANVLTF. CDR3 nucleotide sequence: TGTGCCAGCAGCCAAGATTGGGCATCCGGGGCCAACGTCCTGACTTTC.

CDR3: CASSRSDNPVDTEAFF. The DNA of the CDR3 is TGTGCCAGCAGCCGCTCGGACAATCCGGTGGACACTGAAGCTTTCTTT. The gene calls are TRBV3-1 (or the pseudogene TRBV3-2) and TRBJ1-1, with D possibly matching TRBD1 (5 bases). Germline V gives CDR1 LGHDT, CDR2 YNNKEL (reference sequence). The CDR3 runs to 16 residues. V was trimmed by 4 bases and J by 3 bases, leaving 18 bases between them.

The rearrangement links TRBV5-1 to TRBJ2-3; 7 bases are shared with TRBD1. The germline V gene encodes CDR1 SGHRS and CDR2 YFSETQ. The CDR3 loop spans 15 amino acids. V was pared by 6 bases and J by 0 bases, with 7 bases of the junction left unmatched. CDR3 in DNA: TGCGCCAGCACCCCGCCGGGACAGAGCACAGATACGCAGTATTTT. Protein: CASTPPGQSTDTQYF. Combining the CDR3 with reference TRBV5-1 and TRBJ2-3 gives the whole variable domain KAGVTQTPRYLIKTRGQQVTLSCSPISGHRSVSWYQQTPGQGLQFLFEYFSETQRNKGNFPGRFSGRQFSNSRSEMNVSTLELGDSALYLCASTPPGQSTDTQYFGPGTRLTVL.

The chain couples TRBV7-3 to TRBJ2-3; 9 bases agree with TRBD1. Trimming cost V 5 bases and J 1 base; bases outside gene matches: 1. The CDR3 is 14 residues long. From germline, CDR1 is SGHTA and CDR2 FQGTGA. The CDR3: CASSRTGGTDTQYF. CDR3 bases: TGTGCCAGCAGCCGGACAGGGGGCACAGATACGCAGTATTTT.

The V gene is TRBV12-3 or TRBV12-4, the J gene TRBJ2-7; TRBD1 might be the D (6 bases). The CDR3 has 11 amino acids. The V and J ends lost 7 bases and 7 bases respectively, with 11 bases between them. In DNA, the CDR3 is TGTGCCAGCACTCATAGGGGGGAGCAGTACTTC. Its protein product is CASTHRGEQYF.

CDR3 bases: TGTGCCAGCAGTACACCGACAGACAACTATGGCTACACCTTC. Amino acids: CASSTPTDNYGYTF. V is TRBV6-5 and J is TRBJ1-2; a possible D gene is TRBD1 (5 bases). The V gene's germline CDR1 is MNHEY and CDR2 SVGAGI. V lost 5 bases and J 2 bases, leaving 12 bases between the germline ends. The CDR3 totals 14 residues.